These 26 T cell receptor beta chains were all obtained from the same sample, sequenced in a study of blood T cell repertoires in COVID-19 (TCRdb year 2020). The library came from the immunoSEQ multiplex PCR assay. This immuneACCESS table, as held by TCRdb, lists in-frame sequences with V and J called but not all clones. Of the missing ones, under half trace to an unresolved V gene in checked studies; the others have no known cause. Recorded for this sample are 300,000 to 350,000 clones; 90% of them occurred a single time. The top ten clonotypes cover around 0.98% of the sample. Sequencing used peripheral blood. These TCRs come from a woman aged 40-49 years with COVID-19, enrolled during active disease.

The chain recombines TRBV6-4 with TRBJ2-3; 8 nucleotides align to TRBD2. The J segment lost 3 bases and the V segment lost 3 bases, leaving 5 bases of the junction unmatched. Germline CDR1 reads MRHNA; CDR2 reads SNTAGT. The CDR3 runs to 15 residues. CDR3: CASSDSAGETDTQYF. DNA of the CDR3: TGTGCCAGCAGTGATTCAGCGGGAGAAACAGATACGCAGTATTTT.

This chain uses TRBV7-2 with TRBJ2-1; D perhaps matches TRBD2 (5 bases). Germline CDR1 is SGHTA and CDR2 is FQGNSA. Deletions cut 5 bases from V and 0 bases from J, with 14 bases between. The CDR3 loop spans 16 amino acids. This CDR3 is CASSATKLPSYNEQFF. The CDR3 DNA follows: TGTGCCAGCAGCGCGACTAAGCTCCCCTCCTACAATGAGCAGTTCTTC.

The V and J genes are TRBV12-5 and TRBJ2-7, with 10 bases matching TRBD2. This CDR3 is built from 15 residues. The V gene end was trimmed by 3 bases and the J gene end by 6 bases; junction bases not matched to a gene: 8. The germline gives CDR1 LGHNT, CDR2 FRNRAP. CDR3 sequence (DNA): TGTGCTAGTGGTTTAGGAACTTCTAGCGGGAGCGAGCAGTACTTC. Residues: CASGLGTSSGSEQYF.

The chain couples TRBV7-3 to TRBJ2-5; maybe TRBD1 (5 bases). Trimming took 3 bases from V and 5 from J, leaving 13 bases between them. There are 14 residues in the CDR3. In germline, CDR1 is SGHTA, CDR2 FQGTGA. In DNA form, the CDR3 reads TGTGCCAGCAGCTTCGACAGTGCAGGCGAGACCCAGTACTTC. Its protein product is CASSFDSAGETQYF.

CDR3 coding DNA: TGTGCCAGCAGTTTTGGGGGGGCGCAGAGCGAGCAGTACTTC. This codes for CASSFGGAQSEQYF. The J gene is TRBJ2-7, the V gene TRBV28; D may be TRBD2 (7 bases). The CDR3 totals 14 residues. Trimming took off 3 bases at V and 6 bases at J, with 15 bases between the two ends. Germline loops: CDR1 MDHEN, CDR2 SYDVKM.

The chain links TRBV28 to TRBJ2-2; D gene unclear. The V end was cut by 2 bases, the J end by 2 bases, with 9 bases between. The CDR3 is 15 amino acids. Germline CDR1 reads MDHEN; CDR2 reads SYDVKM. The DNA of the CDR3 is TGTGCCAGCAGTTTAACACCACCCAACACCGGGGAGCTGTTTTTT. It specifies CASSLTPPNTGELFF.

This chain links TRBV7-2 with TRBJ2-7; 11 nucleotides line up with TRBD1. Unmatched junction bases numbered 6, after V lost 1 base and J lost 7 bases. The CDR3 loop spans 15 amino acids. Germline V gene lookup returns CDR1 SGHTA and CDR2 FQGNSA. In nucleotides, the CDR3 is TGTGCCAGCAGCTTAGTGTGGACAGGGGGCAGGGAGCAGTACTTC. Amino acid sequence: CASSLVWTGGREQYF.

This clone has just one count. V and J are TRBV6-6 and TRBJ2-7, with a tentative D call TRBD1 (6 bases). The CDR3 is 14 residues long. V lost 8 bases and J lost 2, with 16 bases in between. Germline V gene sequence: CDR1 MNHNY, CDR2 SVGAGI (reference sequence). This CDR3 reads CASLTGIDPYEQYF. DNA for the CDR3: TGTGCCAGCCTCACAGGGATAGACCCCTACGAGCAGTACTTC.

The V gene is TRBV19, the J gene TRBJ2-2, with 9 bases that match TRBD2. The CDR3 extends over 14 amino acids. Per germline, CDR1 LNHDA and CDR2 SQIVND (reference sequence). The ends lost 9 bases at V and 4 bases at J; junction bases unmatched: 6. CDR3 amino acids: CASRLAAATGELFF. The CDR3 DNA is TGTGCCAGCAGACTAGCGGCCGCCACCGGGGAGCTGTTTTTT.

The rearrangement links TRBV21-1 to TRBJ2-7; the DNA was not used to check the table's D call, TRBD1. TRBV21-1 is shown as a pseudogene. This CDR3 has 16 amino acids. The CDR3 coding sequence is TGTGCCAGCAGCAAACAATCTTCACAGGGGTCCTACGAGCAGTACTTC. The encoded protein is CASSKQSSQGSYEQYF.

The chain joins TRBV28 to TRBJ2-1; unclear D gene. This CDR3 has 11 amino acids. With 1 base removed from V and 10 bases from J, the gap between germline ends came to 5 bases. The germline V gene encodes CDR1 MDHEN and CDR2 SYDVKM. CDR3 in amino acids: CASSLFREQFF. The CDR3 DNA is TGTGCCAGCAGTTTATTCAGAGAGCAGTTCTTC. The full variable domain, rest sourced from reference TRBV28 and TRBJ2-1, is DVKVTQSSRYLVKRTGEKVFLECVQDMDHENMFWYRQDPGLGLRLIYFSYDVKMKEKGDIPEGYSVSREKKERFSLILESASTNQTSMYLCASSLFREQFFGPGTRLTVL.

V gene TRBV15 combines with J gene TRBJ1-4; D is ambiguous. V was clipped by 3 bases and J by 3 bases, with 11 bases between them. Looked up from germline, CDR1 is LNHNV and CDR2 is YYDKDF (reference sequence). CDR3 size: 15 residues. DNA of the CDR3: TGTGCCACCAGCAGTAGGCCTAGTGCTAATGAAAAACTGTTTTTT. Translation: CATSSRPSANEKLFF.

V is TRBV3-1 (or the pseudogene TRBV3-2) and J is TRBJ1-1, with D unclear. Trimming pared 1 base from V and 4 bases from J, leaving 7 bases between. The CDR3 spans 13 residues. The germline V gene encodes CDR1 LGHDT and CDR2 YNNKEL (reference sequence). The CDR3: CASSQGRSTEAFF. The CDR3 DNA follows: TGTGCCAGCAGCCAAGGTCGGTCCACTGAAGCTTTCTTT.

This clone has a handful of counts. This chain uses TRBV11-2 with TRBJ1-2; D perhaps matches TRBD1 (5 bases). V was cut by 5 bases and J by 0 bases, with 10 bases left in between. The CDR3 has 14 residues. Germline V gene lookup returns CDR1 SGHAT and CDR2 FQNNGV. CDR3 nucleotide sequence: TGTGCCAGCAGCCCAGGGCGAGCTAACTATGGCTACACCTTC. Protein: CASSPGRANYGYTF.

The chain employs TRBV10-2 and TRBJ2-2; the D is unclear. Germline V lookup: CDR1 WSHSY, CDR2 SAAADI. The CDR3 runs to 15 residues. V lost 5 bases to trimming and J lost 0 bases, with 10 bases between them. The CDR3 here is CASSPRKSNTGELFF. CDR3 nucleotides: TGCGCCAGCAGTCCCAGGAAATCGAACACCGGGGAGCTGTTTTTT.

In this sample, this clone turned up once. The chain uses TRBV18 and TRBJ2-1; 11 bases match TRBD1. The CDR3 has 17 amino acids. Trimming took 4 bases from V and 5 from J; bases not matched to a gene: 10. Per germline, CDR1 KGHSH and CDR2 LQKENI. CDR3 coding DNA: TGTGCCAGCTCACTCCTCGGTCCGGGACAGGGGGACAATGAGCAGTTCTTC. This translates into CASSLLGPGQGDNEQFF.

V gene TRBV5-1 combines with J gene TRBJ2-2; D gene uncertain. Germline CDR1 and CDR2: SGHRS and YFSETQ. V lost 0 bases, J lost 8 bases, and 5 bases lay in between. The CDR3 is made up of 12 amino acids. The CDR3 spells CASSLGAGELFF. The CDR3 DNA follows: TGCGCCAGCAGCTTGGGGGCAGGGGAGCTGTTTTTT.

V gene TRBV7-8 combines with J gene TRBJ2-1, with D possibly matching TRBD2 (5 bases). Trimming removed 3 bases at V and 8 bases at J, with 23 bases between. CDR1 and CDR2 (germline): SGHVS, FQNEAQ. This CDR3 contains 17 residues. The CDR3 protein is CASSFLQLFTGIHEQFF. Here the CDR3 DNA reads TGTGCCAGCAGCTTCCTCCAACTTTTTACGGGAATCCATGAGCAGTTCTTC.

The rearrangement joins TRBV28 to TRBJ1-4, with a tentative D call TRBD1 (6 bases). Trimming removed 5 bases from V and 7 bases from J, with 20 bases in between. CDR3 length equals 16 residues. Germline CDR1 reads MDHEN; CDR2 reads SYDVKM. The CDR3 loop reads CASSTVVGGAREKLFF. In DNA form, the CDR3 reads TGTGCCAGCAGTACTGTGGTCGGGGGGGCCCGTGAAAAACTGTTTTTT.

V usage is TRBV6-2 or TRBV6-3 and J usage is TRBJ2-7, with a possible D match to TRBD1 (6 bases). V gave up 2 bases and J gave up 9 bases, with 23 bases separating them. The CDR3 totals 16 residues. The V gene's germline CDR1 is MNHEY and CDR2 SVGEGT. CDR3 region: CASSYQPDSQLGGQYF. CDR3 in DNA: TGTGCCAGCAGTTACCAACCGGACAGCCAACTCGGAGGGCAGTACTTC.

This chain connects TRBV29-1 to TRBJ2-2; D gene ambiguous. The CDR3 has 12 residues. V lost 8 bases and J lost 0, with 7 bases in between. Germline CDR1 and CDR2: SQVTM and ANQGSEA. The CDR3 here is CSQRANTGELFF. CDR3 in DNA: TGCAGCCAACGGGCGAACACCGGGGAGCTGTTTTTT.

V usage is TRBV5-6 and J usage is TRBJ1-2; 7 bases fit TRBD1. Per germline, CDR1 SGHDT and CDR2 YYEEEE. CDR3 length: 14 residues. The trim removed 2 bases at V and 7 bases at J, leaving 8 bases unmatched. CDR3 sequence: CASSLLKGAGGYTF. CDR3 nucleotide sequence: TGTGCCAGCAGCTTATTAAAGGGGGCGGGTGGCTACACCTTC.

V gene TRBV27 combines with J gene TRBJ2-5; unclear D gene. V shed 2 bases and J shed 4 bases, with 8 bases lying between them. There are 13 residues in the CDR3. The germline gives CDR1 MNHEY, CDR2 SMNVEV (reference sequence). CDR3: CASSLSTGETQYF. The DNA of the CDR3 is TGTGCCAGCAGTTTAAGTACCGGAGAGACCCAGTACTTC.

The chain is built from TRBV7-3 and TRBJ1-1; D is possibly TRBD1 (5 bases). This CDR3 is 15 amino acids long. Germline-derived CDR1 and CDR2 are SGHTA and FQGTGA. V lost 4 bases and J lost 6, with 18 bases in between. CDR3 nucleotide sequence: TGTGCCAGCAGCTCCACGGCGGGGCAGATCGCTGAAGCTTTCTTT. Its translation: CASSSTAGQIAEAFF.

The rearrangement uses TRBV6-5 and TRBJ2-1, with 11 bases aligning to TRBD2. Germline V gives CDR1 MNHEY, CDR2 SVGAGI. V lost 2 bases and J lost 3; bases outside the gene matches: 3. The CDR3 has 16 amino acids. Written as DNA, the CDR3 is TGTGCCAGCAGTTACGGAACTAGCGGGGGCTACAATGAGCAGTTCTTC. It encodes CASSYGTSGGYNEQFF.

The rearrangement links TRBV3-1 (or the pseudogene TRBV3-2) to TRBJ1-2, with TRBD1 as a possible D gene (6 bases). The V end lost 1 base, the J end lost 4 bases, and 13 bases lay between the germline ends. CDR3 length equals 15 residues. The V gene's germline CDR1 is LGHDT and CDR2 YNNKEL (reference sequence). In nucleotides, the CDR3 is TGTGCCAGCAGCCAAGTTTGGGCAGGGGTCTATGGCTACACCTTC. The encoded protein is CASSQVWAGVYGYTF.